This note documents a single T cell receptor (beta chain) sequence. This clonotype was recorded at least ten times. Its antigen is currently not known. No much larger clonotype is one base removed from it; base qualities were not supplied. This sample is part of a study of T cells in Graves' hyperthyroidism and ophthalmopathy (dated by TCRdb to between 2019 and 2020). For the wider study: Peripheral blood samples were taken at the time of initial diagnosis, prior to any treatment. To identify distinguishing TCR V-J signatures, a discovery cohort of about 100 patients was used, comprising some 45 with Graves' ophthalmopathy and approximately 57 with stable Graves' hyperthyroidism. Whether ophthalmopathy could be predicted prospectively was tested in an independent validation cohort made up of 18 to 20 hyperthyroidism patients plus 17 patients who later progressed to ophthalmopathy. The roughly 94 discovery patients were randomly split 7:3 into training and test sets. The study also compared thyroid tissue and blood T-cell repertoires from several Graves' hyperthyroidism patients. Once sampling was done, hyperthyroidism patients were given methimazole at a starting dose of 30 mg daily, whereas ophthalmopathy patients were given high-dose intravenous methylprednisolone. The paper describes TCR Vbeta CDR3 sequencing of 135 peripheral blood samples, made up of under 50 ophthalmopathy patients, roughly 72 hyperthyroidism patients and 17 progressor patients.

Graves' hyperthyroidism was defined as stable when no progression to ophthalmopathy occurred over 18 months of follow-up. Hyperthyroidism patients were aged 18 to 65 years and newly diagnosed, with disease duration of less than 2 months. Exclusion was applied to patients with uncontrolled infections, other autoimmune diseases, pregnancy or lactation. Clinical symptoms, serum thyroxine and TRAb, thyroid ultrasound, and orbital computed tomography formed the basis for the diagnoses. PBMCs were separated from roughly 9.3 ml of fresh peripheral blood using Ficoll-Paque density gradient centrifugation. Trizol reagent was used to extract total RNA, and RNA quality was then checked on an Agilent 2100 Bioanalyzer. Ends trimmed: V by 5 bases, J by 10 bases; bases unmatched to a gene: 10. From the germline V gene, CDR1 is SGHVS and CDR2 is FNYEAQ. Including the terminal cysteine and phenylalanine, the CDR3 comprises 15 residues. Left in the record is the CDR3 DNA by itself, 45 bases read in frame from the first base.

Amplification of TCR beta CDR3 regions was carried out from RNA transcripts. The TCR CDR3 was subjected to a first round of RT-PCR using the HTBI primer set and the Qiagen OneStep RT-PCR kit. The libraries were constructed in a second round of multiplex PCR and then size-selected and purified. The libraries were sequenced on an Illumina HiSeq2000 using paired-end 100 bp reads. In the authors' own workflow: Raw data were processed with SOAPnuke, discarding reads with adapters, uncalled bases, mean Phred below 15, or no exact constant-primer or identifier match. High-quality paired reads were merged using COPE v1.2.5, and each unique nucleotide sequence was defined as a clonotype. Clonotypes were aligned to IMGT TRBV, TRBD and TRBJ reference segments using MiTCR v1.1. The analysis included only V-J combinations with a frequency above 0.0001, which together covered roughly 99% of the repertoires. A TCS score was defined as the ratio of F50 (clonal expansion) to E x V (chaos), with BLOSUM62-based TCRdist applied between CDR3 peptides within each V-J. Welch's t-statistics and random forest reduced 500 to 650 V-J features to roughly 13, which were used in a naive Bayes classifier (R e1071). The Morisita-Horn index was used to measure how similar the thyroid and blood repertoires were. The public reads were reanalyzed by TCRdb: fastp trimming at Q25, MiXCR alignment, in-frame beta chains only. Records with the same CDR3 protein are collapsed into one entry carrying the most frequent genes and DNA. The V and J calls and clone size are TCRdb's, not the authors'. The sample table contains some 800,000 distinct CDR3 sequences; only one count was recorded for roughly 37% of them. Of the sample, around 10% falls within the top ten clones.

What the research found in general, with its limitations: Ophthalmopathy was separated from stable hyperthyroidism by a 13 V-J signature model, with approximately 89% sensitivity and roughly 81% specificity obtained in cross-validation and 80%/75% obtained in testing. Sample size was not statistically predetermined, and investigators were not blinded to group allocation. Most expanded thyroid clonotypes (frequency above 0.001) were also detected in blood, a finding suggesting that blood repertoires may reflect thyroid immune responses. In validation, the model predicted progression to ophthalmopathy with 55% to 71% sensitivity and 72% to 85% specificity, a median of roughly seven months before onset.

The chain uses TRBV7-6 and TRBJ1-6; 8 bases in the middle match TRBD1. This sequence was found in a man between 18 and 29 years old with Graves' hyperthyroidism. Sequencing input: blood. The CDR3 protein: CASSISDREGSPLHF. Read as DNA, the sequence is TGTGCCAGCAGCATCTCGGACAGGGAGGGATCACCCCTCCACTTT.